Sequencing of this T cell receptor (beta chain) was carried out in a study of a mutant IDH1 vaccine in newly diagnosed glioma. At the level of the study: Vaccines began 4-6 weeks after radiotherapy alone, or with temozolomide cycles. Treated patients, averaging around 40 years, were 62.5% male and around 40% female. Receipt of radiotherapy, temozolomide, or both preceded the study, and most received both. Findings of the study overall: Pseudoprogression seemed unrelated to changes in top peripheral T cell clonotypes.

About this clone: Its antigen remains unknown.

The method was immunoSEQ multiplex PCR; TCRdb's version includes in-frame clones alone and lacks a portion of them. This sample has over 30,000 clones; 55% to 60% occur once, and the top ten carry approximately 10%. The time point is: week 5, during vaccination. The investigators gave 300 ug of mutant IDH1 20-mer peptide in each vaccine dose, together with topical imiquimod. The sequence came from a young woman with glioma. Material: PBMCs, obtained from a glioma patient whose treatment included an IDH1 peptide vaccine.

Here the CDR3 DNA reads TGTGCCAGCAGTTTGGTTAGCTCCTACAATGAGCAGTTCTTC. It specifies CASSLVSSYNEQFF. J is TRBJ2-1 and V is TRBV27; D not resolved. This CDR3 spans 14 amino acids. CDR1 is MNHEY and CDR2 is SMNVEV in the germline V gene (reference sequence). Trimming took off 3 bases at V and 0 bases at J, with 6 bases between the two ends.